This TCR beta chain was found in a study of blood T cells in healthy people across ages. PCR was performed a second time for 7 to 11 cycles using a sample-barcoded 5' primer and a J-beta primer mix. TCRdb analysed the 5' RACE reads with MiXCR anew, one entry per CDR3 protein. The table shows 800,000 to 950,000 distinct CDR3 sequences, with approximately 32% occurring only once. These data were likewise used in another study, on T cells of mothers and their children.

The TCR originated in a woman aged 40 to 49 in good health. Sequencing used blood.

The CDR3 reads CASSLEGTPNTEAFF. The CDR3 DNA follows: TGTGCCAGCAGCTTAGAAGGGACACCGAACACTGAAGCTTTCTTT. The chain combines TRBV11-2 with TRBJ1-1; tentatively, D is TRBD1 (6 bases). Trimming shortened V by 0 bases and J by 1 base, and 9 bases separated the two germline ends. Germline V gene sequence: CDR1 SGHAT, CDR2 FQNNGV. The CDR3 is 15 amino acids.